The 2 T cell receptor beta chains in this list originate from one sample, sequenced in a study of T cells in Graves' hyperthyroidism and ophthalmopathy. RNA transcripts yielded amplified TCR beta CDR3 regions. With the HTBI primer set, the TCR CDR3 went through a first round of RT-PCR. TCRdb re-called the multiplex PCR reads with MiXCR, one entry per CDR3 protein. The data show around 500,000 distinct CDR3 sequences, around 16% seen once. Sequenced sample: blood. These receptors came from a woman aged 25 to 39 with Graves' ophthalmopathy.

This clonotype occurred many times. The chain links TRBV7-2 to TRBJ2-3; D unclear. Deletions cut 5 bases from V and 6 bases from J, with 15 bases between. Germline V gene lookup returns CDR1 SGHTA and CDR2 FQGNSA. The CDR3 loop spans 14 amino acids. As DNA, the CDR3 is TGTGCCAGCAGCCCAGAGCCCAGCGACGATACGCAGTATTTT. Translating gives CASSPEPSDDTQYF.

This clonotype was observed a handful of times. CDR3: CASRIHSVGSPLHF. The CDR3 bases are TGTGCCAGCAGGATACACTCAGTCGGTTCACCCCTCCACTTT. The chain couples TRBV27 to TRBJ1-6; D not certain. CDR3 length: 14 residues. Germline V CDR1 and CDR2: MNHEY, SMNVEV (reference sequence). V lost 6 bases, J lost 9 bases, and 15 bases lay in between.